This record looks at one T cell receptor (beta chain) sequence and its context. Its specificity is not known. From CD4+ cells came CD45RA+ naive and CD45RA-negative memory subsets. Germline V lookup: CDR1 SGHRS, CDR2 YFSETQ. The CDR3 runs 17 residues. V lost 7 bases to trimming and J lost 1 base; unmatched junction nucleotides: 11. Clones were read by immunoSEQ multiplex PCR, and TCRdb kept only the in-frame ones, dropping some. The data show 230,000 or so clones, with 65% seen just once and around 10% held by the top ten. This specimen comes from a study of shared clonotypes between healthy human individuals. On the study more broadly: Those who served as donors were a couple of women and three men between the ages of 18 and 49.

Study findings and constraints: Around 4.7% was the fraction of naive CD4 clonotypes found shared across a few donors. Sorted-subset sequencing, rarefaction showed, was incomplete despite large depth.

The sequence was obtained from a man aged 25 to 40 in good health. The material sequenced was memory CD4+ T cells sorted from blood. Subset reported: CD45RA-negative fraction. The rearrangement joins TRBV5-1 to TRBJ2-1; 10 bases agree with TRBD2. The CDR3 DNA follows: TGCGCCAGCGAGAGCGGGAGGGCCGTTAATTCCTACAATGAGCAGTTCTTC. Protein: CASESGRAVNSYNEQFF.